This T cell receptor beta chain stems from a study of Ad26.COV2.S vaccination and SARS-CoV-2 variants. Study conclusions and caveats: Participants in the vaccine arm had higher spike-specific TCR breadth; placebo recipients had lower.

The CDR3 extends over 14 amino acids. V gave up 2 bases and J gave up 8 bases, with 16 bases separating them. Germline CDR1 and CDR2: SGDLS and YYNGEE. As to this clone: Its antigen remains unidentified.

The data were produced by immunoSEQ multiplex PCR, yet TCRdb's version contains in-frame clones alone and is incomplete. The table lists approximately 350,000 clones, about four fifths of them singletons. Treatment reported: around 19 received Ad26.COV2.S at low or high dose, single or two shots; about five received placebo; per-sample allocation not given. Sample collection was performed on day 63 after the first vaccine or placebo injection. This chain uses TRBV9 with TRBJ1-2; D is uncertain. The TCR comes from a person aged 18-65 years who received the Ad26.COV2.S COVID-19 vaccine or a placebo. This specimen was peripheral blood, taken in a trial of Ad26.COV2.S vaccine versus placebo. The CDR3 reads CASSVGWAGGGYTF. The DNA for the CDR3 is TGTGCCAGCAGCGTGGGTTGGGCAGGCGGAGGCTACACCTTC.